This T cell receptor (beta chain) was identified during a study of blood T cell repertoires in COVID-19. The CDR3 is 15 residues long. Trimming cost V 0 bases and J 3 bases, with 10 bases left between them. Germline values: CDR1 SGHRS, CDR2 YFSETQ. Sequencing used immunoSEQ multiplex PCR; TCRdb keeps in-frame clones, though not all of them. The data hold roughly 15,000 clones, with approximately 89% observed a single time. Sequences were obtained from peripheral blood. The TCR originated in a human donor in a cohort sampled during active COVID-19. V gene TRBV5-1 combines with J gene TRBJ1-5; D remains unclear. CDR3 in amino acids: CASSLGESPNQPQHF. As DNA, the CDR3 is TGCGCCAGCAGCTTGGGAGAAAGTCCCAATCAGCCCCAGCATTTT.